The table lists the clone carrying this T cell receptor (beta chain) with many counts. Its antigen is not identified. At one end the junction does not follow the germline gene, possibly because of a read error. The CDR3 has 13 residues. Germline CDR1 SGDLS, CDR2 YYNGEE. Amplification targeted TCR beta CDR3 regions from RNA transcripts. When the TCR CDR3 underwent first-round RT-PCR, the HTBI primer set was used. TCRdb recomputed calls from the multiplex PCR reads with MiXCR, one row per CDR3 protein. The profile shows 500,000 to 650,000 distinct CDR3 sequences, roughly 15% of them singletons. These data are taken from a study of T cells in Graves' hyperthyroidism and ophthalmopathy. Notes on the study in general: Ophthalmopathy, as predicted by the model, came a median roughly 6.5 months after the prediction. Researchers found most expanded thyroid clonotypes above 0.001 in blood as well.

Diagnosis rested on symptoms, serum thyroxine and TRAb, thyroid ultrasound, and orbital computed tomography. PBMCs were derived from more than 8 ml fresh peripheral blood. Specimen: blood. This receptor was taken from a woman aged 40 to 50 with Graves' hyperthyroidism. The chain carries TRBV9 and TRBJ2-7; the D gene is possibly TRBD2 (6 bases). The CDR3 sequence: CASGVVFGGEQYF. The CDR3, as DNA: TGTGCCAGCGGCGTAGTATTCGGGGGCGAGCAGTACTTC.